These 22 T cell receptor beta chains share one sample of origin, sequenced in a study of T cell repertoires in cytomegalovirus infection. TCRdb processed the reads anew with MiXCR; each CDR3 protein has one entry. The table shows approximately 500,000 distinct CDR3 sequences, with about 25% occurring only once. The sequenced material came from PBMCs. The receptors come from a human donor in good health (CMV status not recorded). Some clones in this sample may be carry-over from other donors' samples.

The chain has TRBV6-2 or TRBV6-3 and TRBJ2-5; 10 bases line up with TRBD2. Germline loops: CDR1 MNHEY, CDR2 SVGEGT. This CDR3 is built from 17 residues. V gave up 5 bases and J gave up 5 bases; unmatched junction bases: 14. The CDR3 is CASSKSGRARSAETQYF. The CDR3 region has the DNA TGTGCCAGCAGTAAGAGCGGGAGGGCAAGATCCGCGGAGACCCAGTACTTC.

This clonotype was found a few times. V usage is TRBV7-9 and J usage is TRBJ1-4, with D possibly TRBD1 on 6 matching bases. V dropped 6 bases and J dropped 7 bases, with 21 bases sitting between them. CDR3 length: 16 amino acids. Germline CDR1 is SEHNR and CDR2 is FQNEAQ (reference sequence). CDR3 loop: CASRQGRGGGTEKLFF. As DNA, the CDR3 is TGTGCCAGCAGGCAGGGGCGCGGTGGTGGTACTGAAAAACTGTTTTTT.

V and J are TRBV7-9 and TRBJ2-3; a possible D gene is TRBD2 (5 bases). Per germline, CDR1 SEHNR and CDR2 FQNEAQ (reference sequence). The CDR3 totals 14 residues. The V and J ends lost 5 bases and 1 base respectively, with 10 bases between them. The CDR3 spells CASSHPRGTDTQYF. The CDR3 DNA reads TGTGCCAGCAGCCATCCGCGGGGCACAGATACGCAGTATTTT.

J is TRBJ2-1 and V is TRBV19, with 12 bases aligning to TRBD2. V dropped 1 base and J dropped 10; count of bases not matched to a gene: 5. The CDR3 is 15 amino acids. Germline V gene lookup returns CDR1 LNHDA and CDR2 SQIVND (reference sequence). CDR3 sequence reads: CASSIGGTSGSEQFF. The CDR3 DNA reads as TGTGCCAGTAGTATAGGGGGGACTAGCGGGTCCGAGCAGTTCTTC.

This clonotype was observed a handful of times. The chain combines TRBV12-3 or TRBV12-4 with TRBJ1-5; 8 positions agree with TRBD1. The CDR3 has 13 residues. V was clipped by 6 bases and J by 5 bases; unmatched bases: 3. CDR3: CASRPGGYQPQHF. CDR3 nucleotides: TGTGCCAGCAGACCAGGGGGCTATCAGCCCCAGCATTTT.

The chain recombines TRBV2 with TRBJ2-3, with D uncertain. The CDR3 has 16 amino acids. In germline, CDR1 is SNHLY, CDR2 FYNNEI. V shed 0 bases and J shed 2 bases, with 12 bases lying between them. The CDR3 nucleotides read TGTGCCAGCAGTGAAGCGCCGACTGGCCTCACAGATACGCAGTATTTT. Its translation is CASSEAPTGLTDTQYF.

With respect to this clonotype: Without the conserved terminal phenylalanine or tryptophan, this CDR3 likely stems from a read error. V and J are TRBV12-3 or TRBV12-4 and TRBJ1-1; 7 positions agree with TRBD1. V lost 6 bases to trimming and J lost 3 bases; unmatched junction nucleotides: 7. The CDR3 is made up of 14 amino acids. The CDR3 spells CASRYLTGYTEAFL. DNA for the CDR3: TGTGCCAGCAGATACTTGACAGGGTACACTGAAGCTTTCTTA.

V is TRBV6-5 and J is TRBJ2-5; weak D call: TRBD2 (5 bases). This CDR3 contains 16 residues. Per the germline V gene, CDR1 is MNHEY and CDR2 is SVGAGI. The V gene lost 0 bases and the J gene lost 1 base, with 12 bases spanning the gap. CDR3 coding DNA: TGTGCCAGCAGTTACTCGATGGCAGAGGGCCAAGAGACCCAGTACTTC. Its translation is CASSYSMAEGQETQYF.

Comment on this clonotype: With a much larger clone just one base away, this may be a read error. The chain has TRBV7-2 and TRBJ2-1, with 9 bases that match TRBD2. CDR3 length: 15 amino acids. Germline V gene data show CDR1 as SGHTA and CDR2 as FQGNSA. The CDR3 sequence: CASSLLSGRNKEQFF. The CDR3 DNA reads TGTGCCAGCAGCTTATTGAGCGGGAGGAACAAAGAGCAGTTCTTC.

This clonotype was picked up a small number of times. V and J are TRBV27 and TRBJ2-6; D is unresolved. This CDR3 region has 15 residues. Trimming shortened V by 5 bases and J by 4 bases, and 12 bases separated the two germline ends. Per the germline V gene, CDR1 is MNHEY and CDR2 is SMNVEV (reference sequence). Here the CDR3 reads CASSGRARGANVLTF. The CDR3 DNA reads TGTGCCAGCAGTGGACGAGCTCGCGGGGCCAACGTCCTGACTTTC.

This clonotype was seen repeatedly, ten times or more. The V gene is TRBV6-5, the J gene TRBJ2-7, with D unresolved. CDR1 and CDR2 (germline): MNHEY, SVGAGI. V was pared by 5 bases and J by 3 bases, with 8 bases between. CDR3 length: 12 amino acids. The CDR3 protein is CASSPDHYEQYV. CDR3 sequence (DNA): TGTGCCAGCAGTCCGGATCACTACGAGCAGTACGTC.

The chain carries TRBV7-9 and TRBJ1-2, with TRBD1 matching over 7 bases. Germline V lookup: CDR1 SEHNR, CDR2 FQNEAQ (reference sequence). The junction had 8 bases not matched to a gene; V was cut back by 3 bases and J by 4 bases. The CDR3 runs 15 residues. The chain's CDR3 is CASSFSGTAFYGYTF. The CDR3 DNA is TGTGCCAGCAGCTTTTCCGGGACAGCTTTCTATGGCTACACCTTC.

The sample holds one count of this clonotype. A much larger clone is a single base away; this may be a read error. The CDR3 end shows no conserved phenylalanine or tryptophan, and so a read error is likely. V and J are TRBV7-3 and TRBJ2-6; D unresolved. The CDR3 has 16 residues. Germline CDR1 reads SGHTA; CDR2 reads FQGTGA. V gave up 0 bases and J gave up 0 bases, with 6 bases separating them. CDR3 sequence reads: CASSLTPTSGANVLTL. The CDR3 nucleotides read TGTGCCAGCAGCTTAACCCCAACCTCTGGGGCCAACGTCCTGACTTTA.

CDR3 protein: CASSTRTGLRDSNQPQHF. DNA of the CDR3: TGTGCCAGCAGCACCCGGACAGGTTTGCGGGATAGCAATCAGCCCCAGCATTTT. V is TRBV5-5 and J is TRBJ1-5, with 7 bases aligning to TRBD1. Germline V CDR1 and CDR2: SGHKS, YYEKEE (reference sequence). The CDR3 consists of 18 residues. V was clipped by 4 bases and J by 0 bases; unmatched bases: 13. The entire variable domain, with the rest obtained from reference TRBV5-5 and TRBJ1-5, is as follows: DAGVTQSPTHLIKTRGQQVTLRCSPISGHKSVSWYQQVLGQGPQFIFQYYEKEERGRGNFPDRFSARQFPNYSSELNVNALLLGDSALYLCASSTRTGLRDSNQPQHFGDGTRLSIL.

This clonotype has only a few counts. This chain connects TRBV12-3 or TRBV12-4 to TRBJ2-1; 7 bases fit TRBD2. V dropped 1 base and J dropped 9; count of bases not matched to a gene: 18. The CDR3 covers 18 residues. CDR3 in amino acids: CASSLGASGIRSRSEQFF. CDR3 DNA sequence: TGTGCCAGCAGTTTAGGGGCTAGCGGAATCCGATCTAGGAGTGAGCAGTTCTTC.

The rearrangement joins TRBV6-2 or TRBV6-3 to TRBJ1-1, with TRBD1 matching 12 bases. In germline, CDR1 is MNHEY, CDR2 SVGEGT. V lost 5 bases and J lost 4; bases outside the gene matches: 5. The CDR3 length is 15 residues. CDR3: CASSRDRGQFTEAFF. The DNA of the CDR3 is TGTGCCAGCAGTCGGGACAGGGGGCAGTTCACTGAAGCTTTCTTT.

In its sample, this clonotype was seen a few times. Given the absence of the conserved phenylalanine or tryptophan at the CDR3 end, a read error is likely. The limits of the CDR3 on the DNA are not certain, so only TCRdb's listed CDR3 is given. The chain is built from TRBV28 and TRBJ2-1; the DNA was not compared with TRBD2, the D call given in the table. Germline loops: CDR1 MDHEN, CDR2 SYDVKM. The CDR3 has 15 amino acids, counting both end residues. The CDR3 is CASSPTGSRANGPWD.

There are a few counts of this clonotype. V usage is TRBV12-3 or TRBV12-4 and J usage is TRBJ2-2; a weak D match, TRBD2 (5 bases). Trimming shortened V by 1 base and J by 3 bases, and 12 bases separated the two germline ends. CDR3 size: 16 residues. The CDR3 protein is CASSLGVRADTGELFF. The CDR3 DNA sequence: TGTGCCAGCAGTTTAGGGGTGCGGGCCGACACCGGGGAGCTGTTTTTT.

The V and J genes are TRBV12-3 or TRBV12-4 and TRBJ1-5, with D possibly matching TRBD1 (6 bases). The CDR3 covers 13 residues. The ends were cut back, 10 bases at V and 3 bases at J, with 13 bases in the middle. CDR3 sequence: CAIRRQDNQPQHF. CDR3 coding DNA: TGTGCCATCAGAAGACAGGACAATCAGCCCCAGCATTTT.

The V call is TRBV12-3 or TRBV12-4, the J call TRBJ1-3, with D unclear. The CDR3 covers 13 residues. V was trimmed by 6 bases and J by 2 bases, leaving 8 bases between them. The CDR3 loop is CASSTDTGNTIYF. Written as DNA, the CDR3 is TGTGCCAGCAGCACCGATACTGGAAACACCATATATTTT.

The chain has TRBV20-1 and TRBJ2-7; D unclear. This CDR3 is built from 14 residues. V was cut by 7 bases and J by 0 bases, with 16 bases left in between. Germline V gene data show CDR1 as DFQATT and CDR2 as SNEGSKA (reference sequence). The CDR3 DNA is TGCAGTGATAGGCCGGTTCGGAGCTCCTACGAGCAGTACTTC. Translation gives CSDRPVRSSYEQYF.

In this sample, this clonotype turned up a few times. V gene TRBV4-1 combines with J gene TRBJ2-1; the match to TRBD1 covers 7 bases. Trimming removed 0 bases from V and 5 bases from J; junction bases left unmatched: 4. The CDR3 totals 15 residues. The germline CDR1 and CDR2 sequences are MGHRA and YSYEKL. The CDR3, as DNA: TGCGCCAGCAGCCAAGAAGGGACAGCAGACAATGAGCAGTTCTTC. As protein: CASSQEGTADNEQFF.